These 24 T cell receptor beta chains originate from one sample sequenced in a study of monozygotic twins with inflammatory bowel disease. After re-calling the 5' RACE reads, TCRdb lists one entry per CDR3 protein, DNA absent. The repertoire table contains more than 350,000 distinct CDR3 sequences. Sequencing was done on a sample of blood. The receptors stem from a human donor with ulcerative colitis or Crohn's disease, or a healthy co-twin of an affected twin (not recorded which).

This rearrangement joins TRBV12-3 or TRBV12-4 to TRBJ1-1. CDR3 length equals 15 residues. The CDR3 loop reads CASSMGRDMNTEAFF.

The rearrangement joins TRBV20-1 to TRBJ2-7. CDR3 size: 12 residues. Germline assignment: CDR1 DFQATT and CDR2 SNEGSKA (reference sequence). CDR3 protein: CSARKNSYEQYF.

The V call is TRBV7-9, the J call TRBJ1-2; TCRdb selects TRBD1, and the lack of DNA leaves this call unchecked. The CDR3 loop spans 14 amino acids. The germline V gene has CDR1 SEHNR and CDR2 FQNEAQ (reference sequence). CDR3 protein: CASSPGTGGSGYTF.

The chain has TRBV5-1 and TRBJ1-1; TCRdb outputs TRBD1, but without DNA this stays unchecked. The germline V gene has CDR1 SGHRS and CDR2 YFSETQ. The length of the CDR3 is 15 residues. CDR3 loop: CASSFTRTGQTEAFF.

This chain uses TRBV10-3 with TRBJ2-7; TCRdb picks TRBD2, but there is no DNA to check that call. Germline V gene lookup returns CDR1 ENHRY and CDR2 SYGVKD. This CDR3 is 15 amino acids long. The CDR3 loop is CAIRPGTADYYEQYF.

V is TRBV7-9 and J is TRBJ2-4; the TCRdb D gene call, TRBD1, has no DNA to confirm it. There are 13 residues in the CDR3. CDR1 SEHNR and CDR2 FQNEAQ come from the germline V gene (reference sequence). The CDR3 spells CASSLDGQGIQYF.

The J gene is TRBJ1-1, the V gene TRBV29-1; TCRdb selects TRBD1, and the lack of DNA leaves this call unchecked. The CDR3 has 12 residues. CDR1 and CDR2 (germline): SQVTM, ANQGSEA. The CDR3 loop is CSVAAGVTEAFF.

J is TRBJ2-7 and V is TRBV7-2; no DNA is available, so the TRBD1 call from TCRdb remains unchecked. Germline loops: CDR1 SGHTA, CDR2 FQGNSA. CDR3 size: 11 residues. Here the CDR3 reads CASSSNGDTGF.

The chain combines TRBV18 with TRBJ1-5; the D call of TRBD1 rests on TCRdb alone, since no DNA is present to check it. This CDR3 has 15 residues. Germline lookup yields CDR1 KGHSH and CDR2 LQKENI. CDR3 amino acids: CASSFDRVGVQPQHF. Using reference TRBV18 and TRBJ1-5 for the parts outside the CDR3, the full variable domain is NAGVMQNPRHLVRRRGQEARLRCSPMKGHSHVYWYRQLPEEGLKFMVYLQKENIIDESGMPKERFSAEFPKEGPSILRIQQVVRGDSAAYFCASSFDRVGVQPQHFGDGTRLSIL.

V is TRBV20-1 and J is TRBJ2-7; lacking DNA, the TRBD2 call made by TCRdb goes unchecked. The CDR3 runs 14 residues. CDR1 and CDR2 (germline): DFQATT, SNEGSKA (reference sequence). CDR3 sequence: CSAQTSGRSYEQYF.

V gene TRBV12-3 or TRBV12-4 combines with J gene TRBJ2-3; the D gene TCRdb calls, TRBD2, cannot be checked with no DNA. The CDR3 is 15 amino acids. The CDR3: CASSLVQGGPDTQYF.

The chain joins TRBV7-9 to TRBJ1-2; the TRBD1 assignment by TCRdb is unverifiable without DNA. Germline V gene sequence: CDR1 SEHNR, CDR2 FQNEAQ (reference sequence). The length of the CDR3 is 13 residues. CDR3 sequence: CASNEGGLHGYTF.

The CDR3 loop is CASSPRASEQFF. V gene TRBV6-5 combines with J gene TRBJ2-1; TCRdb's D call, TRBD1, is unchecked because there is no DNA. Germline CDR1 MNHEY, CDR2 SVGAGI. The CDR3 is made up of 12 amino acids.

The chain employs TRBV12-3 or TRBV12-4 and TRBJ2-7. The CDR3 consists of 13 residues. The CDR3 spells CASSLDGVYEQYF.

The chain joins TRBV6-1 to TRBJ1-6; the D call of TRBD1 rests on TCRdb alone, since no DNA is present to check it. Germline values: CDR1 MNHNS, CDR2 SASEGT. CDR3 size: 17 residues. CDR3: CASSQISGGDIMAPLHF.

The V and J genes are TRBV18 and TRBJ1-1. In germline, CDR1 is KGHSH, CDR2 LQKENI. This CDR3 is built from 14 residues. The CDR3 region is CASSPVGPNTEAFF.

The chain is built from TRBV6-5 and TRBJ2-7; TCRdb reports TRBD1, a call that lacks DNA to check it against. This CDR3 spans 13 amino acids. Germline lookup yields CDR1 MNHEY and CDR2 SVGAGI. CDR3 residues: CATRQLSLYEQYF.

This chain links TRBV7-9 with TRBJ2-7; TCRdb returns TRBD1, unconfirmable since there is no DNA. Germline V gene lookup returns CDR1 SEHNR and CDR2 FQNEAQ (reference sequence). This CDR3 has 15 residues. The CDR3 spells CASSLLGTQLYEQYF.

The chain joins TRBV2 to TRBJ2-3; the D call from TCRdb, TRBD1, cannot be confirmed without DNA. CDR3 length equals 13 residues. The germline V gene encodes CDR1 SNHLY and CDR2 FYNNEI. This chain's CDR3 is CASGGKILDTQYF. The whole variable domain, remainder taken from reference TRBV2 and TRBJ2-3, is EPEVTQTPSHQVTQMGQEVILRCVPISNHLYFYWYRQILGQKVEFLVSFYNNEISEKSEIFDDQFSVERPDGSNFTLKIRSTKLEDSAMYFCASGGKILDTQYFGPGTRLTVL.

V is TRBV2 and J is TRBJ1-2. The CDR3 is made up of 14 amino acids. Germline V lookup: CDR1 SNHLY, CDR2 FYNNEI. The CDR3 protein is CASSEKARNYGYTF.

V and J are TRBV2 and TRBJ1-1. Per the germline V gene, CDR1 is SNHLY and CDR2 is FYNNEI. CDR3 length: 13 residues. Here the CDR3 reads CASSEHRNTEAFF. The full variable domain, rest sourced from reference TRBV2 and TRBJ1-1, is EPEVTQTPSHQVTQMGQEVILRCVPISNHLYFYWYRQILGQKVEFLVSFYNNEISEKSEIFDDQFSVERPDGSNFTLKIRSTKLEDSAMYFCASSEHRNTEAFFGQGTRLTVV.

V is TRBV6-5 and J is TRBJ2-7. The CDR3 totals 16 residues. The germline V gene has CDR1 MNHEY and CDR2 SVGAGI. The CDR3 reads CASSYSHREASYEQYF.

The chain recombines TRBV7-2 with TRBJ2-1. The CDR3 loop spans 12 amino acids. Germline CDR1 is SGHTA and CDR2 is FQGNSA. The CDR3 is CASSLSPGEQFF.

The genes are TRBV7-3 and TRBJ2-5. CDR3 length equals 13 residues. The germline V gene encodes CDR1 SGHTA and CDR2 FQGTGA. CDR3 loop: CASSRELQETQYF.